This entry concerns a single T cell receptor beta chain. The data were taken from a study of blood T cell repertoires in COVID-19. Study-level background: The analysed material was cDNA or gDNA that came from T cells, B-cell-depleted T cells, or PBMCs.

V was clipped by 5 bases and J by 7 bases; unmatched bases: 19. The V gene's germline CDR1 is DFQATT and CDR2 SNEGSKA (reference sequence). The CDR3 consists of 16 residues. Only in-frame clones appear in the TCRdb table, and some are missing; sequencing was by immunoSEQ multiplex PCR. In the table there are fewer than 95,000 clones, around 80% of which are singletons. The J gene is TRBJ2-7, the V gene TRBV20-1, with 8 bases that match TRBD2. The sequencing sample was made of peripheral blood. This clonotype was sampled from a human donor in a cohort sampled during active COVID-19. The DNA for the CDR3 is TGCAGTGCTCGTGAGTGGCGGGGGGTGCCGCTAGAAGAGCAGTACTTC. Its protein is CSAREWRGVPLEEQYF.